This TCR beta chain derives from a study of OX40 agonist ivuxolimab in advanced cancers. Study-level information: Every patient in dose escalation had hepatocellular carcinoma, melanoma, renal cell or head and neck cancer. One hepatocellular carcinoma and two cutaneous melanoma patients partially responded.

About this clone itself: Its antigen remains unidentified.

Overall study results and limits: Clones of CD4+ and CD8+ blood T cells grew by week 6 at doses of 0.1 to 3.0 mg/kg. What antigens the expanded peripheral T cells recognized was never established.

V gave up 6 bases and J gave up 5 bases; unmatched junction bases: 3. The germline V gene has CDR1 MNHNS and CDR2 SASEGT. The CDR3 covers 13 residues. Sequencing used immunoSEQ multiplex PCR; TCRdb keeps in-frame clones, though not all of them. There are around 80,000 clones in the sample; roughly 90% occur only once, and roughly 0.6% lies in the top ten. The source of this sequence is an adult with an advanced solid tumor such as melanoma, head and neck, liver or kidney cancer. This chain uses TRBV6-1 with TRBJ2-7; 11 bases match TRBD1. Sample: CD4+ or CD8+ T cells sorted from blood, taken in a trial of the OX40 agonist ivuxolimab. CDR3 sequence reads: CASRRTGGHEQYF. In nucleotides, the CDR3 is TGTGCCAGCAGGCGGACAGGGGGCCACGAGCAGTACTTC.